The 10 T cell receptor beta chains below all came from one sample that was sequenced in a study of blood T cell repertoires in COVID-19 (dated by TCRdb to between 2020 and 2021). The method behind the library was the immunoSEQ multiplex PCR assay. Drawn from immuneACCESS, this table holds only the in-frame rearrangements with V and J called that TCRdb kept. Clones are partly lost; checked studies trace under half to an unresolved V gene and leave the rest unexplained. The sample table holds about 260,000 clones, of which roughly four fifths were seen once. Roughly 10% of the sample rests with the top ten. Sample: peripheral blood. The receptors were sampled from a woman in her forties or fifties who had recovered from COVID-19.

The sample holds a few counts of this clone. The chain carries TRBV11-2 and TRBJ2-2, with D possibly TRBD1 on 5 matching bases. V dropped 1 base and J dropped 5 bases, with 14 bases sitting between them. CDR3 length equals 16 residues. Germline values: CDR1 SGHAT, CDR2 FQNNGV. The CDR3 is CASSLVVRARTGELFF. The CDR3 DNA follows: TGTGCCAGCAGCTTAGTAGTCAGGGCGCGGACCGGGGAGCTGTTTTTT.

V and J are TRBV9 and TRBJ1-6, with 7 bases that match TRBD1. The germline V gene has CDR1 SGDLS and CDR2 YYNGEE. Unmatched junction bases numbered 6, after V lost 2 bases and J lost 10 bases. The CDR3 has 14 residues. CDR3 bases: TGTGCCAGCAGCGTGCGACAGGGAGGATCACCCCTCCACTTT. This sequence encodes CASSVRQGGSPLHF. The whole variable domain, filled in from reference TRBV9 and TRBJ1-6, reads DSGVTQTPKHLITATGQRVTLRCSPRSGDLSVYWYQQSLDQGLQFLIQYYNGEERAKGNILERFSAQQFPDLHSELNLSSLELGDSALYFCASSVRQGGSPLHFGNGTRLTVT.

The chain is built from TRBV21-1 and TRBJ2-3; the table's D call of TRBD2 was not tested on the DNA. TRBV21-1 is deemed a pseudogene. The length of the CDR3 is 15 residues. CDR3 region: CASKPGTPREDTQYF. The CDR3 nucleotides read TGTGCCAGCAAACCCGGGACTCCTCGTGAAGATACGCAGTATTTT.

The table lists this clone with a count of one. The chain has TRBV19 and TRBJ1-4, with D hard to call. The CDR3 is 14 residues long. Germline CDR1 and CDR2: LNHDA and SQIVND (reference sequence). V was shortened by 3 bases and J by 8 bases, with 13 bases between the two germline ends. CDR3 sequence (DNA): TGTGCCAGTAGTATTCGGCTAACCGGGGAAAAACTGTTTTTT. Amino acids: CASSIRLTGEKLFF. The full variable domain, rest sourced from reference TRBV19 and TRBJ1-4, is DGGITQSPKYLFRKEGQNVTLSCEQNLNHDAMYWYRQDPGQGLRLIYYSQIVNDFQKGDIAEGYSVSREKKESFPLTVTSAQKNPTAFYLCASSIRLTGEKLFFGSGTQLSVL.

Note on this clone: At the DNA level, this CDR3 is encoded by other sequences in the same sample as well. V gene TRBV5-1 combines with J gene TRBJ2-1; TRBD1 matches at 7 bases. This CDR3 is built from 15 residues. J was trimmed by 0 bases and V by 4 bases; bases with no gene match: 4. Germline V gene data show CDR1 as SGHRS and CDR2 as YFSETQ. The CDR3: CASSLRQGSYNEQFF. As DNA, the CDR3 is TGCGCCAGCAGCCTTCGACAGGGCTCCTACAATGAGCAGTTCTTC.

V usage is TRBV7-2 and J usage is TRBJ2-1, with D perhaps matching TRBD2 (6 bases). V was pared by 3 bases and J by 7 bases, with 13 bases between. This CDR3 is 14 amino acids long. Germline CDR1 and CDR2: SGHTA and FQGNSA. This CDR3 is CASSLGGNMNEQFF. The CDR3 DNA reads as TGTGCCAGCAGCTTGGGGGGAAATATGAATGAGCAGTTCTTC.

This chain links TRBV7-2 with TRBJ1-5; maybe TRBD1 (5 bases). This CDR3 has 13 residues. V was pared by 6 bases and J by 7 bases, with 13 bases between. The germline gives CDR1 SGHTA, CDR2 FQGNSA. In DNA form, the CDR3 reads TGTGCCAGCAGGGAAGGGGTTCGGCAGCCCCAGCATTTT. Translated: CASREGVRQPQHF. Full variable domain (missing parts from reference TRBV7-2 and TRBJ1-5): GAGVSQSPSNKVTEKGKDVELRCDPISGHTALYWYRQSLGQGLEFLIYFQGNSAPDKSGLPSDRFSAERTGGSVSTLTIQRTQQEDSAVYLCASREGVRQPQHFGDGTRLSIL.

The J gene is TRBJ2-7, the V gene TRBV5-5; D possibly corresponds to TRBD1 (6 bases). CDR1 and CDR2 (germline): SGHKS, YYEKEE (reference sequence). The CDR3 extends over 16 amino acids. V shed 4 bases and J shed 2 bases, with 19 bases lying between them. In DNA form, the CDR3 reads TGTGCCAGCAGCCTGAACCACAGGGTCCCGGCCTACGAGCAGTACTTC. It translates to CASSLNHRVPAYEQYF.

The chain links TRBV28 to TRBJ2-1; 13 nucleotides agree with TRBD2. The V gene end was trimmed by 6 bases and the J gene end by 8 bases; junction bases not matched to a gene: 7. From germline, CDR1 is MDHEN and CDR2 SYDVKM. This CDR3 is built from 15 residues. The CDR3 sequence: CASRPTSGGAYEQFF. DNA for the CDR3: TGTGCCAGCAGACCCACTAGCGGGGGGGCTTATGAGCAGTTCTTC.

The chain has TRBV6-2 or TRBV6-3 and TRBJ1-1; D gene ambiguous. The CDR3 is 14 amino acids. Trimming shortened V by 4 bases and J by 0 bases, and 9 bases separated the two germline ends. The germline V gene has CDR1 MNHEY and CDR2 SVGEGT. Here the CDR3 DNA reads TGTGCCAGCAGTTCAGGCTTCATGAACACTGAAGCTTTCTTT. Translating it yields CASSSGFMNTEAFF.